Each of the 6 T cell receptor beta chains below was sequenced from the same sample in a study of Ad26.COV2.S vaccination and SARS-CoV-2 variants. The treatment here: roughly 19 received Ad26.COV2.S at low or high dose, single or two shots; roughly five received placebo; per-sample allocation not given. The study sampled participants on day 63 after the first vaccine or placebo injection. TCRdb keeps only in-frame clones here, not all; method: immunoSEQ multiplex PCR. In the table there are roughly 500,000 clones, roughly 85% of which are singletons. The sample consisted of peripheral blood, taken in a trial of Ad26.COV2.S vaccine versus placebo. The receptors originated from a person between 18 and 59 years old who received the Ad26.COV2.S COVID-19 vaccine or a placebo.

This sequence joins TRBV20-1 and TRBJ2-1; 7 bases agree with TRBD2. This CDR3 spans 15 amino acids. Trimming at V came to 3 bases and at J to 5 bases, leaving 10 bases not matched to a gene. Germline-derived CDR1 and CDR2 are DFQATT and SNEGSKA (reference sequence). CDR3: CSASGRLAANNEQFF. The CDR3 DNA is TGCAGTGCTAGTGGCCGTCTAGCGGCCAACAATGAGCAGTTCTTC.

This rearrangement joins TRBV7-8 to TRBJ2-3, with 7 bases fitting TRBD2. With 6 bases clipped from V and 0 bases from J, the junction kept 6 bases outside the gene matches. Germline V CDR1 and CDR2: SGHVS, FQNEAQ. This CDR3 is built from 15 residues. The CDR3 loop reads CASSRSSGSTDTQYF. The CDR3 coding sequence is TGTGCCAGCAGTAGATCTAGCGGTAGCACAGATACGCAGTATTTT.

The chain couples TRBV7-2 to TRBJ1-4; 7 bases line up with TRBD1. Germline V gene data show CDR1 as SGHTA and CDR2 as FQGNSA. Trimming at V came to 4 bases and at J to 12 bases, leaving 17 bases not matched to a gene. The CDR3 is made up of 16 amino acids. The CDR3 nucleotides read TGTGCCAGCAGCTGGGGCCAACAGGGGCCCCAAGGGGAACTGTTTTTT. This gives the protein CASSWGQQGPQGELFF.

This sequence joins TRBV5-4 and TRBJ1-1, with 8 bases lining up with TRBD1. The germline gives CDR1 SGHNT, CDR2 YYREEE (reference sequence). The CDR3 has 16 amino acids. J gave up 1 base and V 4 bases, and 9 bases lay outside the gene matches. CDR3 nucleotide sequence: TGTGCCAGCAGCCGAGCCTTAGACAGGGGGAACACTGAAGCTTTCTTT. The encoded protein is CASSRALDRGNTEAFF.

The rearrangement joins TRBV19 to TRBJ1-1, with 7 bases identical to TRBD1. The germline V gene encodes CDR1 LNHDA and CDR2 SQIVND (reference sequence). V lost 10 bases, J lost 6 bases, and 14 bases stayed unmatched. CDR3 size: 14 residues. DNA of the CDR3: TGTGCCACCAGTATAGGCCAGGGGGTACCTGAAGCTTTCTTT. Translating it yields CATSIGQGVPEAFF.

The rearrangement joins TRBV28 to TRBJ1-1; D gene uncertain. This CDR3 has 12 residues. Trimming stripped 4 bases from V and 6 bases from J, with 9 bases between. Germline lookup yields CDR1 MDHEN and CDR2 SYDVKM. Here the CDR3 reads CASSSSLPEAFF. Written as DNA, the CDR3 is TGTGCCAGCAGTTCGTCGCTCCCTGAAGCTTTCTTT.